Listed here are 25 T cell receptor beta chains from one sample, sequenced in a study of T cell responses to AZD1222 COVID-19 vaccine. Using immunoSEQ multiplex PCR, the repertoire was profiled, and TCRdb retains in-frame clones only, with some absent. This repertoire shows about 150,000 clones, 88% found once; its top ten account for less than 3.5%. The sample was peripheral blood, taken on day 0 of AZD1222 vaccination. The receptors were gathered from an adult in good health.

The chain combines TRBV7-9 with TRBJ2-7, with TRBD2 identical over 12 bases. Germline values: CDR1 SEHNR, CDR2 FQNEAQ (reference sequence). Unmatched junction bases numbered 12, after V lost 4 bases and J lost 2 bases. The CDR3 runs 18 residues. CDR3 DNA: TGTGCCAGCAGCTACACTCCACCGACTAGCGGGGGTCCCTACGAGCAGTACTTC. It codes for CASSYTPPTSGGPYEQYF.

The rearrangement uses TRBV21-1 and TRBJ1-6. TRBV21-1 is assigned pseudogene status. The CDR3 contains 15 residues. The chain's CDR3 is CASSKGEKPNSPLHF. CDR3 bases: TGTGCCAGCAGCAAAGGGGAGAAACCTAATTCACCCCTCCACTTT.

The rearrangement links TRBV18 to TRBJ1-6, with 10 positions matching TRBD1. The length of the CDR3 is 14 residues. J was trimmed by 8 bases and V by 6 bases; bases with no gene match: 4. Germline V gene sequence: CDR1 KGHSH, CDR2 LQKENI. The chain's CDR3 is CASSPDRGYSPLHF. CDR3 nucleotide sequence: TGTGCCAGCTCTCCGGACAGGGGGTATTCACCCCTCCACTTT.

The chain employs TRBV14 and TRBJ1-2; D gene unclear. The CDR3 contains 13 residues. Germline CDR1 and CDR2: SGHDN and FVKESK. The germline V and J ends were trimmed by 4 bases and 3 bases, with 9 bases remaining between them. The chain's CDR3 is CASSPSGYYGYTF. As DNA, the CDR3 is TGTGCCAGCAGCCCCTCCGGGTACTATGGCTACACCTTC.

The chain carries TRBV25-1 and TRBJ1-6; D perhaps matches TRBD1 (5 bases). CDR3 length equals 15 residues. Germline V gene data show CDR1 as MGHDK and CDR2 as SYGVNS. Trimming took 2 bases from V and 10 from J, leaving 15 bases between them. The CDR3 DNA reads TGTGCCAGCAGTGAAGTGGACATCGGGGGATCACCCCTCCACTTT. Translated: CASSEVDIGGSPLHF.

This chain links TRBV18 with TRBJ2-7; D gene ambiguous. CDR1 KGHSH and CDR2 LQKENI come from the germline V gene. The CDR3 contains 13 residues. Trimming took off 1 base at V and 2 bases at J, with 6 bases between the two ends. This CDR3 is CASSPQGTYEQYF. The CDR3 region has the DNA TGTGCCAGCTCACCACAGGGAACCTACGAGCAGTACTTC.

The V call is TRBV18, the J call TRBJ1-1, with 8 nucleotides matching TRBD1. Germline V gene data show CDR1 as KGHSH and CDR2 as LQKENI. V lost 4 bases to trimming and J lost 3 bases; unmatched junction nucleotides: 7. The CDR3 spans 15 residues. The CDR3 loop reads CASSLQTGDHTEAFF. The CDR3 region has the DNA TGTGCCAGCTCACTACAGACAGGGGATCACACTGAAGCTTTCTTT.

Here the CDR3 reads CATSRDHSGELFF. DNA for the CDR3: TGTGCCACCAGCAGAGATCACAGCGGGGAGCTGTTTTTT. This sequence joins TRBV15 and TRBJ2-2, with D unresolved. Germline loops: CDR1 LNHNV, CDR2 YYDKDF (reference sequence). V lost 0 bases to trimming and J lost 7 bases, with 6 bases between them. This CDR3 has 13 amino acids.

This sequence joins TRBV12-3 or TRBV12-4 and TRBJ2-3; D could derive from TRBD1 or TRBD2 (5 bases each). This CDR3 comprises 12 residues. V shed 5 bases and J shed 4 bases, with 7 bases lying between them. CDR3 in amino acids: CASSMGADTQYF. Here the CDR3 DNA reads TGTGCCAGCAGTATGGGGGCAGATACGCAGTATTTT.

In DNA form, the CDR3 reads TGTGCCAGCAGCCCTCTGCCGGGACTGACCCTATGGGAGCAGTACTTC. Protein sequence: CASSPLPGLTLWEQYF. This chain joins TRBV6-2 or TRBV6-3 and TRBJ2-7; D is perhaps TRBD2 (6 bases). CDR3 length: 16 amino acids. V gave up 6 bases and J gave up 7 bases, with 25 bases separating them. The V gene's germline CDR1 is MNHEY and CDR2 SVGEGT.

This clone showed up just once. The V call is TRBV18, the J call TRBJ2-7; 8 nucleotides align to TRBD1. This CDR3 has 14 amino acids. Trimming at V came to 5 bases and at J to 2 bases, leaving 5 bases not matched to a gene. Germline V lookup: CDR1 KGHSH, CDR2 LQKENI. CDR3: CASSATGEAYEQYF. The CDR3 DNA reads as TGTGCCAGCTCAGCGACAGGGGAAGCCTACGAGCAGTACTTC.

This chain joins TRBV29-1 and TRBJ2-7, with D possibly matching TRBD2 (5 bases). The CDR3 length is 14 residues. The germline CDR1 and CDR2 sequences are SQVTM and ANQGSEA. The V gene lost 7 bases and the J gene lost 4 bases, with 20 bases spanning the gap. CDR3 protein: CSAHGGVGGYEQYF. The CDR3 DNA follows: TGCAGCGCCCACGGAGGCGTGGGTGGTTACGAGCAGTACTTC.

The chain joins TRBV19 to TRBJ2-1; 7 bases are shared with TRBD1. CDR1 is LNHDA and CDR2 is SQIVND in the germline V gene (reference sequence). The CDR3 contains 16 residues. With V trimmed by 7 bases and J by 1 base, 10 bases remained unmatched. DNA of the CDR3: TGTGCCAGTACCATACAGGGGATTCTTTCCTACAATGAGCAGTTCTTC. This gives the protein CASTIQGILSYNEQFF.

This clone was seen a single time. Relative to the germline gene, one junction end is altered; a read error may explain this. The chain links TRBV7-7 to TRBJ2-1, with TRBD2 matching 10 bases. Looked up from germline, CDR1 is SSHAT and CDR2 is FNYEAQ (reference sequence). The CDR3 extends over 16 amino acids. The CDR3 DNA is TGTGCTAGCAGCTCCTTAGCGGGGGGCCTCGTTAATGAGCAGTTCTTC. Translating gives CASSSLAGGLVNEQFF.

This clone was counted once. The gene calls are TRBV27 and TRBJ2-7, with TRBD2 matching 12 bases. Germline loops: CDR1 MNHEY, CDR2 SMNVEV (reference sequence). The ends lost 6 bases at V and 6 bases at J; junction bases unmatched: 6. The CDR3 is 14 amino acids. The chain's CDR3 is CASRLAGGRSEQYF. The DNA of the CDR3 is TGTGCCAGCAGGCTAGCGGGGGGGCGGAGCGAGCAGTACTTC.

The V call is TRBV3-1 (or the pseudogene TRBV3-2), the J call TRBJ1-2; no clear D gene. The CDR3 consists of 15 residues. CDR1 and CDR2 from the germline V gene are LGHDT and YNNKEL (reference sequence). V lost 0 bases and J lost 4, with 12 bases in between. CDR3: CASSQEVHSAYGYTF. The CDR3 DNA follows: TGTGCCAGCAGCCAAGAAGTTCACTCAGCCTATGGCTACACCTTC.

The gene calls are TRBV14 and TRBJ1-2; tentatively, D is TRBD1 (5 bases). The CDR3 covers 15 residues. V dropped 0 bases and J dropped 7 bases, with 15 bases sitting between them. Germline V gene sequence: CDR1 SGHDN, CDR2 FVKESK. CDR3 coding DNA: TGTGCCAGCAGCCAAGATAGTTGGGGGTCGGCTGGCTACACCTTC. Its translation: CASSQDSWGSAGYTF.

The chain employs TRBV6-2 or TRBV6-3 and TRBJ2-7; 13 bases line up with TRBD2. The CDR3 has 16 amino acids. J was trimmed by 3 bases and V by 0 bases; bases with no gene match: 2. Germline V gene lookup returns CDR1 MNHEY and CDR2 SVGEGT. CDR3 in DNA: TGTGCCAGCAGTTACTCGGGACTAGCGGGGTACTACGAGCAGTACTTC. Translated: CASSYSGLAGYYEQYF.

V usage is TRBV19 and J usage is TRBJ1-5, with unresolved D. The CDR3 contains 14 residues. V was clipped by 6 bases and J by 0 bases, with 9 bases between them. Germline assignment: CDR1 LNHDA and CDR2 SQIVND (reference sequence). DNA for the CDR3: TGTGCCAGTAGGGTATTGGGTAGCAATCAGCCCCAGCATTTT. It translates to CASRVLGSNQPQHF.

J is TRBJ2-3 and V is TRBV10-1, with D uncertain. CDR1 is WNHNN, CDR2 SYGVQD, per germline (reference sequence). V lost 4 bases to trimming and J lost 0 bases, with 2 bases between them. The CDR3 extends over 12 amino acids. CDR3: CASSGSTDTQYF. The CDR3 nucleotides read TGCGCCAGCAGTGGTAGCACAGATACGCAGTATTTT.

DNA for the CDR3: TGTGCCAGCAGCTTAGCAGGGGGTAATAATAATTCACCCCTCCACTTT. This codes for CASSLAGGNNNSPLHF. The V call is TRBV7-2, the J call TRBJ1-6; weak D call: TRBD1 (6 bases). V gave up 0 bases and J gave up 5 bases, with 11 bases separating them. CDR3 length: 16 residues. The germline V gene encodes CDR1 SGHTA and CDR2 FQGNSA.

The CDR3 loop reads CASSSGLRALTDTQYF. DNA for the CDR3: TGTGCCAGCAGCTCGGGACTCCGAGCGCTCACAGATACGCAGTATTTT. The rearrangement joins TRBV5-6 to TRBJ2-3; the D gene is possibly TRBD2 (6 bases). Germline V gene data show CDR1 as SGHDT and CDR2 as YYEEEE. V was shortened by 3 bases and J by 2 bases, with 16 bases between the two germline ends. This CDR3 spans 16 amino acids.

The chain employs TRBV19 and TRBJ1-1; no firm D call. The CDR3 runs to 14 residues. Trimming took off 3 bases at V and 6 bases at J, with 14 bases between the two ends. The germline V gene has CDR1 LNHDA and CDR2 SQIVND (reference sequence). The CDR3 protein is CASSITLVVAEAFF. CDR3 DNA sequence: TGTGCCAGTAGTATTACCCTGGTTGTCGCTGAAGCTTTCTTT.

V gene TRBV21-1 combines with J gene TRBJ2-1; the D call TRBD2 from the table was never checked on the DNA. TRBV21-1 is a listed pseudogene. This CDR3 spans 14 amino acids. The CDR3 here is CASRGSGDSNEQFF. CDR3 sequence (DNA): TGTGCCAGCAGGGGTAGCGGGGATTCCAATGAGCAGTTCTTC.

The chain couples TRBV6-6 to TRBJ1-5; 10 nucleotides agree with TRBD1. The CDR3 has 15 amino acids. Germline V gives CDR1 MNHNY, CDR2 SVGAGI (reference sequence). The junction had 6 bases not matched to a gene; V was cut back by 4 bases and J by 6 bases. The CDR3 protein is CASSWDRGVGQPQHF. The CDR3 nucleotides read TGTGCCAGCAGTTGGGACAGGGGAGTAGGTCAGCCCCAGCATTTT.